A single sample is the source of the 25 T cell receptor beta chains below, sequenced in a study of early T cells in non-severe SARS-CoV-2 infection (dated by TCRdb to about 2021). The library came from 5' RACE. These reads were obtained on a NextSeq 500. TCRdb trimmed public reads at Q25 via fastp, called clones via MiXCR and kept in-frame beta chains. Each entry merges the rows of one CDR3 protein and shows their most common DNA and genes. The sample records approximately 30,000 distinct CDR3 sequences, about 4.6% of which are singletons. Roughly 12% of the sample is taken by the ten largest. The sample was whole blood. These receptors originate from an adult who was a healthcare worker with PCR-confirmed SARS-CoV-2 infection or an uninfected control (not recorded which).

This clonotype turned up a few times. The CDR3 reads CASRRRTGQETQYF. For the CDR3, the DNA is TGCGCCAGCAGACGTCGGACAGGTCAAGAGACCCAGTACTTC. The chain employs TRBV4-1 and TRBJ2-5, with 7 bases fitting TRBD1. The J segment lost 2 bases and the V segment lost 6 bases, leaving 6 bases of the junction unmatched. The CDR3 is made up of 14 amino acids. In germline, CDR1 is MGHRA, CDR2 YSYEKL.

This clonotype has more than one count but fewer than ten. V and J are TRBV20-1 and TRBJ1-2, with 9 nucleotides matching TRBD1. Per germline, CDR1 DFQATT and CDR2 SNEGSKA (reference sequence). The CDR3 is made up of 15 amino acids. The V and J ends lost 0 bases and 4 bases, in that order; junction bases with no gene match: 6. The CDR3 sequence: CSARDKGTGSYGYTF. The CDR3 coding sequence is TGCAGTGCTAGAGATAAAGGGACAGGGAGCTATGGCTACACCTTC.

This clonotype showed up many times. V gene TRBV3-1 combines with J gene TRBJ1-6; perhaps TRBD1 as D (5 bases). The V gene's germline CDR1 is LGHDT and CDR2 YNNKEL (reference sequence). The CDR3 totals 16 residues. V was trimmed by 0 bases and J by 7 bases, leaving 13 bases between them. The CDR3 loop is CASSQEEQVRNSPLHF. CDR3 DNA: TGTGCCAGCAGCCAAGAAGAACAGGTGAGGAATTCACCCCTCCACTTT.

By sample fraction, this clonotype is medium-sized. V gene TRBV7-6 combines with J gene TRBJ1-2, with D perhaps matching TRBD1 (5 bases). Germline assignment: CDR1 SGHVS and CDR2 FNYEAQ. This CDR3 region has 15 residues. Trimming shortened V by 1 base and J by 8 bases, and 17 bases separated the two germline ends. CDR3 sequence: CASSLGSRGSSGYTF. CDR3 coding DNA: TGTGCCAGCAGCTTAGGGAGCCGGGGGTCAAGCGGCTACACCTTC.

This clonotype was observed a few times. The J gene is TRBJ1-4, the V gene TRBV12-3 or TRBV12-4; possibly TRBD1 for D (5 bases). Trimming cost V 5 bases and J 8 bases, with 18 bases left between them. The CDR3 has 15 residues. CDR3 amino acids: CASSRRTEWGEKLFF. The CDR3 DNA is TGTGCCAGCAGTCGCCGGACGGAATGGGGGGAAAAACTGTTTTTT.

By share of the sample, this clonotype is medium-sized (0.01 to 0.1%). V and J are TRBV28 and TRBJ2-7; 12 bases fit TRBD1. CDR3 length: 14 amino acids. From germline, CDR1 is MDHEN and CDR2 SYDVKM. J gave up 2 bases and V 6 bases, and 2 bases lay outside the gene matches. In DNA, the CDR3 is TGTGCCAGCAGGGGGACAGGGGGCCCCTACGAGCAGTACTTC. This codes for CASRGTGGPYEQYF.

Note on this clonotype: This may come from a read error, since a much larger clone is one base off. The CDR3 region is CATSFSGTNTGELFF. The DNA of the CDR3 is TGTGCCACCAGCTTTAGCGGGACGAACACCGGGGAGCTGTTTTTT. The genes are TRBV7-2 and TRBJ2-2; 8 positions agree with TRBD2. CDR1 is SGHTA, CDR2 FQGNSA, per germline. The CDR3 has 15 amino acids.

This clonotype was recorded at least ten times. CDR3 amino acids: CASSLGGVGAFF. The CDR3 DNA reads TGTGCCAGCAGCCTAGGGGGCGTGGGGGCTTTCTTT. The chain uses TRBV11-2 and TRBJ1-1; the match to TRBD1 covers 7 bases. Germline-derived CDR1 and CDR2 are SGHAT and FQNNGV. The CDR3 is 12 residues long. V lost 5 bases, J lost 11 bases, and 8 bases stayed unmatched. The whole variable domain, remainder taken from reference TRBV11-2 and TRBJ1-1, is EAGVAQSPRYKIIEKRQSVAFWCNPISGHATLYWYQQILGQGPKLLIQFQNNGVVDDSQLPKDRFSAERLKGVDSTLKIQPAKLEDSAVYLCASSLGGVGAFFGQGTRLTVV.

The table lists this clonotype with many counts. The chain uses TRBV28 and TRBJ1-6; D unclear. The V gene's germline CDR1 is MDHEN and CDR2 SYDVKM. Trimming pared 7 bases from V and 8 bases from J, leaving 6 bases between. This CDR3 region has 11 residues. CDR3 in amino acids: CASITDSPLHF. The CDR3 DNA sequence: TGTGCCAGCATAACCGATTCACCCCTCCACTTT.

This clonotype has a count of ten or more. The V gene is TRBV7-3, the J gene TRBJ2-2; D is tentatively TRBD1 or TRBD2 (6 bases each). The CDR3 loop spans 16 amino acids. CDR1 and CDR2 (germline): SGHTA, FQGTGA. Between the trimmed V and J ends, which lost 4 bases and 5 bases, there was a span of 17 bases. CDR3: CASSSDGGGSTGELFF. As DNA, the CDR3 is TGTGCCAGCAGCTCCGACGGGGGCGGGTCTACCGGGGAGCTGTTTTTT.

This chain joins TRBV7-6 and TRBJ2-7; tentative D call: TRBD1 (7 bases). This CDR3 spans 13 amino acids. Germline CDR1 SGHVS, CDR2 FNYEAQ. The germline V and J ends were trimmed by 0 bases and 9 bases, with 12 bases remaining between them. CDR3 region: CASSLAGQEGQYF. CDR3 DNA: TGTGCCAGCAGCTTAGCCGGACAGGAGGGGCAGTACTTC.

This clonotype was detected ten times or more. The CDR3 here is CSAPGTGGYNEQFF. CDR3 in DNA: TGCAGTGCTCCCGGGACAGGGGGCTACAATGAGCAGTTCTTC. This sequence joins TRBV20-1 and TRBJ2-1, with 11 bases that match TRBD1. Looked up from germline, CDR1 is DFQATT and CDR2 is SNEGSKA (reference sequence). CDR3 length: 14 residues. Trimming removed 5 bases from V and 3 bases from J; junction bases left unmatched: 3.

This clonotype was recorded at least ten times. V and J are TRBV6-2 or TRBV6-3 and TRBJ2-7, with TRBD2 identical over 14 bases. The CDR3 loop spans 16 amino acids. Germline-derived CDR1 and CDR2 are MNHEY and SVGEGT. With 0 bases clipped from V and 7 bases from J, the junction kept 5 bases outside the gene matches. The CDR3 DNA is TGTGCCAGCAGTTACTCTTCGACTAGCGGGAGGGCGGAGCAGTACTTC. Protein: CASSYSSTSGRAEQYF.

The chain couples TRBV7-9 to TRBJ2-7; D is unresolved. The CDR3 consists of 15 residues. Germline assignment: CDR1 SEHNR and CDR2 FQNEAQ (reference sequence). Trimming shortened V by 5 bases and J by 2 bases, and 16 bases separated the two germline ends. CDR3 DNA sequence: TGTGCCAGCAGCGCAACATACGTCCCGCCCTACGAGCAGTACTTC. Translated, it gives CASSATYVPPYEQYF.

This clonotype was observed many times. This sequence joins TRBV11-2 and TRBJ2-5; D uncertain. The CDR3 spans 14 residues. Germline-derived CDR1 and CDR2 are SGHAT and FQNNGV. V lost 5 bases and J lost 1, with 11 bases in between. DNA of the CDR3: TGTGCCAGCAGCCGTCTGCGGCGCCAAGAGACCCAGTACTTC. It codes for CASSRLRRQETQYF.

This clonotype was detected ten times or more. This rearrangement joins TRBV20-1 to TRBJ2-3, with 8 bases matching TRBD2. CDR1 is DFQATT and CDR2 is SNEGSKA in the germline V gene (reference sequence). The ends lost 3 bases at V and 0 bases at J; junction bases unmatched: 8. This CDR3 region has 16 residues. The DNA of the CDR3 is TGCAGTGCTAGTCTTTGGGCGGGAGGAAGCACAGATACGCAGTATTTT. Translating gives CSASLWAGGSTDTQYF.

This clonotype was seen at least ten times. The CDR3 DNA reads TGCAGTGCCCCCAGGGGGAGGTTAACTAATGAAAAACTGTTTTTT. This encodes CSAPRGRLTNEKLFF. This chain links TRBV20-1 with TRBJ1-4; TRBD1 agrees at 7 bases. The CDR3 loop spans 15 amino acids. The trim removed 6 bases at V and 1 base at J, leaving 8 bases unmatched. Germline assignment: CDR1 DFQATT and CDR2 SNEGSKA (reference sequence).

This chain joins TRBV18 and TRBJ1-1, with 10 bases aligning to TRBD1. Germline CDR1 reads KGHSH; CDR2 reads LQKENI. This CDR3 has 16 residues. After removal of 3 bases from V and 4 bases from J, the junction contained 8 bases not matched to a gene. CDR3 nucleotides: TGTGCCAGCTCACCTAACCGACAGGGGGCGAGCACTGAAGCTTTCTTT. Its protein is CASSPNRQGASTEAFF.

This clonotype was picked up many times. V and J are TRBV18 and TRBJ1-4; D gene uncertain. The ends were cut back, 3 bases at V and 5 bases at J, with 7 bases in the middle. The CDR3 contains 13 residues. Germline CDR1 is KGHSH and CDR2 is LQKENI. CDR3: CASSPRINEKLFF. The CDR3 nucleotides are TGTGCCAGCTCACCGAGGATAAATGAAAAACTGTTTTTT.

This clonotype occurred many times. This rearrangement joins TRBV5-1 to TRBJ2-5, with 7 bases aligning to TRBD1. The V gene end was trimmed by 4 bases and the J gene end by 2 bases; junction bases not matched to a gene: 5. Germline V lookup: CDR1 SGHRS, CDR2 YFSETQ. There are 14 residues in the CDR3. The CDR3 loop reads CASSTGTVQETQYF. The CDR3 coding sequence is TGCGCCAGCAGCACAGGGACAGTACAAGAGACCCAGTACTTC.

This clonotype appeared many times. The rearrangement links TRBV12-3 or TRBV12-4 to TRBJ1-4; D is unresolved. V was cut by 3 bases and J by 13 bases, with 9 bases left in between. This CDR3 region has 11 residues. In DNA, the CDR3 is TGTGCCAGCAGTTTCTCAAAGCGACTGTTTTTT. Translated: CASSFSKRLFF.

This chain joins TRBV11-2 and TRBJ1-3, with unresolved D. Germline V lookup: CDR1 SGHAT, CDR2 FQNNGV. Trimming stripped 0 bases from V and 0 bases from J, with 12 bases between. The CDR3 length is 17 residues. CDR3 coding DNA: TGTGCCAGCAGCTTAGAGGGGAACACATTCTCTGGAAACACCATATATTTT. Translation gives CASSLEGNTFSGNTIYF.

This clonotype has at least ten counts. V usage is TRBV7-6 and J usage is TRBJ2-7, with D unresolved. The germline V gene has CDR1 SGHVS and CDR2 FNYEAQ. The CDR3 loop spans 14 amino acids. The V end lost 5 bases, the J end lost 3 bases, and 14 bases lay between the germline ends. CDR3 DNA: TGTGCCAGCAGCCCGATGGTGATTAGCTACGAGCAGTACTTC. This encodes CASSPMVISYEQYF.

The V call is TRBV7-8, the J call TRBJ1-3; D remains ambiguous. The CDR3 spans 13 residues. Germline V CDR1 and CDR2: SGHVS, FQNEAQ. V lost 5 bases to trimming and J lost 8 bases, with 13 bases between them. The CDR3: CASSIRGSDTIYF. CDR3 in DNA: TGTGCCAGCAGCATTCGGGGATCGGACACCATATATTTT.

This clonotype occurred many times. The chain has TRBV19 and TRBJ2-2; 7 positions agree with TRBD1. Germline V gene data show CDR1 as LNHDA and CDR2 as SQIVND (reference sequence). J gave up 4 bases and V 6 bases, and 11 bases lay outside the gene matches. This CDR3 is 16 amino acids long. The CDR3 DNA reads as TGTGCCAGTAGGTTCTTAGAGGGGGCGCGCACCGGGGAGCTGTTTTTT. This codes for CASRFLEGARTGELFF. Drawing the rest from reference TRBV19 and TRBJ2-2, the complete variable domain is DGGITQSPKYLFRKEGQNVTLSCEQNLNHDAMYWYRQDPGQGLRLIYYSQIVNDFQKGDIAEGYSVSREKKESFPLTVTSAQKNPTAFYLCASRFLEGARTGELFFGEGSRLTVL.